This T cell receptor (beta chain) was found in a study of T cell repertoires in cytomegalovirus infection. TCRdb ran MiXCR on the reads and lists one entry per CDR3 protein. The sample includes hundreds of thousands of distinct CDR3 sequences, about 24% seen only once; the top ten take approximately 8%. Trimming left V 3 bases short and J 2 bases short, with 12 bases between. Germline CDR1 reads SGHRS; CDR2 reads YFSETQ. The CDR3 runs to 14 residues. Study-wide results and caveats: Dominant in the ex vivo response were TCR beta clonotypes restricted by HLA-C and specific for CMV. CMV carriers having the relevant HLA were flagged by cumulative public TCR beta family frequency.

A single count supports this clonotype. Its antigen is as yet unknown. What was sequenced was CD8+ T cells from PBMCs. This sequence was found in a human donor in good health (CMV status not recorded). Some clones in this sample may be carry-over from other donors' samples. The chain employs TRBV5-1 and TRBJ2-7, with D perhaps TRBD1 (6 bases). For the CDR3, the DNA is TGCGCCAGCAGCTCTATGGACAGTACCTACGAGCAGTACTTC. Amino acids: CASSSMDSTYEQYF.